One and the same sample provided the 9 T cell receptor beta chains below, sequenced in a study of STAT5B mutations in CD4+ large granular lymphocyte leukemia. Measured with immunoSEQ multiplex PCR; TCRdb has only the in-frame clones, and not every one. The sample holds approximately 23,000 clones, more than 60% seen once. The sample was CD4+ T cells from blood buffy coats. The source of these receptors is a human donor in good health.

This clone was recorded a few times. This chain connects TRBV19 to TRBJ1-2; D gene uncertain. CDR1 and CDR2 from the germline V gene are LNHDA and SQIVND (reference sequence). The CDR3 runs to 12 residues. Deletions cut 7 bases from V and 2 bases from J, with 8 bases between. As DNA, the CDR3 is TGTGCCAGTATGGGCAGGAACTATGGCTACACCTTC. Its protein product is CASMGRNYGYTF.

This clone was observed a single time. The chain has TRBV5-1 and TRBJ1-4; 7 nucleotides match TRBD1. V dropped 4 bases and J dropped 5; count of bases not matched to a gene: 5. Germline V gene data show CDR1 as SGHRS and CDR2 as YFSETQ. CDR3 size: 14 residues. Here the CDR3 reads CASSRGQSNEKLFF. In nucleotides, the CDR3 is TGCGCCAGCAGCCGGGGACAGTCCAATGAAAAACTGTTTTTT. The whole variable domain, remainder taken from reference TRBV5-1 and TRBJ1-4, is KAGVTQTPRYLIKTRGQQVTLSCSPISGHRSVSWYQQTPGQGLQFLFEYFSETQRNKGNFPGRFSGRQFSNSRSEMNVSTLELGDSALYLCASSRGQSNEKLFFGSGTQLSVL.

The V call is TRBV5-1, the J call TRBJ2-7, with TRBD2 matching over 15 bases. Germline trimming cut 0 bases from V and 0 bases from J; bases unmatched to any gene: 4. The CDR3 is 18 amino acids. Germline CDR1 and CDR2: SGHRS and YFSETQ. CDR3 residues: CASSLEGLAGGRSYEQYF. The CDR3 nucleotides are TGCGCCAGCAGCTTGGAGGGACTAGCGGGGGGCCGCTCCTACGAGCAGTACTTC.

This chain links TRBV18 with TRBJ1-1; 8 bases match TRBD1. The CDR3 contains 14 residues. The germline gives CDR1 KGHSH, CDR2 LQKENI. The J segment lost 5 bases and the V segment lost 4 bases, leaving 6 bases of the junction unmatched. CDR3 region: CASSLNRGGTEAFF. The DNA for the CDR3 is TGTGCCAGCTCACTGAACAGGGGGGGAACTGAAGCTTTCTTT.

The chain links TRBV9 to TRBJ2-5; the D is unclear. Germline V gene lookup returns CDR1 SGDLS and CDR2 YYNGEE. The CDR3 has 15 residues. The V and J ends lost 0 bases and 0 bases respectively, with 9 bases between them. The CDR3 is CASSVASAYQETQYF. DNA of the CDR3: TGTGCCAGCAGCGTAGCGTCAGCTTACCAAGAGACCCAGTACTTC.

This chain links TRBV6-6 with TRBJ2-7, with D possibly matching TRBD2 (6 bases). CDR3 length: 15 amino acids. V dropped 6 bases and J dropped 0 bases, with 15 bases sitting between them. Germline V lookup: CDR1 MNHNY, CDR2 SVGAGI (reference sequence). The chain's CDR3 is CASRNSGTSSYEQYF. DNA of the CDR3: TGTGCCAGCAGAAATAGCGGCACGAGCTCCTACGAGCAGTACTTC.

The chain carries TRBV18 and TRBJ2-7; 9 nucleotides match TRBD1. Looked up from germline, CDR1 is KGHSH and CDR2 is LQKENI. V trimming: 1 base; J trimming: 5 bases; junction bases outside the gene matches: 12. There are 17 residues in the CDR3. CDR3 in amino acids: CASSPLSLGTGSHEQYF. CDR3 DNA sequence: TGTGCCAGCTCACCACTGAGCCTCGGGACAGGGAGTCACGAGCAGTACTTC.

The J gene is TRBJ1-5, the V gene TRBV7-3; D perhaps matches TRBD1 (6 bases). CDR3 length: 15 residues. Germline V gives CDR1 SGHTA, CDR2 FQGTGA. Trimming removed 5 bases from V and 9 bases from J, with 20 bases in between. The CDR3 here is CASSLRSGQSRPQHF. The CDR3 region has the DNA TGTGCCAGCAGCCTGAGATCGGGACAAAGTAGGCCCCAGCATTTT.

The J gene is TRBJ2-3, the V gene TRBV10-3; a possible D gene is TRBD2 (7 bases). V was clipped by 2 bases and J by 9 bases, with 27 bases between them. This CDR3 is built from 18 residues. In germline, CDR1 is ENHRY, CDR2 SYGVKD. As DNA, the CDR3 is TGTGCCATCAGTGAGCCGAGCGGGACTTACTTACGAAGGGGGACGCAGTATTTT. Translating gives CAISEPSGTYLRRGTQYF.